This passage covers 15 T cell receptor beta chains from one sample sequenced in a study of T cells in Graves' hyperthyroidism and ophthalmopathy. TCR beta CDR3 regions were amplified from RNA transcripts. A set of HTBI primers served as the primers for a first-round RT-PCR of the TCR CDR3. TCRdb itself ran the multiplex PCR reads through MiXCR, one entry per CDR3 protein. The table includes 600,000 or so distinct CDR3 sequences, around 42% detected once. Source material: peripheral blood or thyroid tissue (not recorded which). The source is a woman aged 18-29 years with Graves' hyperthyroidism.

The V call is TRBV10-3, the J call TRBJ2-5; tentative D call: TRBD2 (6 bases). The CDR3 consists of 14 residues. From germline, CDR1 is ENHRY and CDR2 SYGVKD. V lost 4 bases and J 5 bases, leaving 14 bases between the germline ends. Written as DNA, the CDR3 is TGTGCCATCAGTGGGCGGGAAGGCAATGAGACCCAGTACTTC. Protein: CAISGREGNETQYF.

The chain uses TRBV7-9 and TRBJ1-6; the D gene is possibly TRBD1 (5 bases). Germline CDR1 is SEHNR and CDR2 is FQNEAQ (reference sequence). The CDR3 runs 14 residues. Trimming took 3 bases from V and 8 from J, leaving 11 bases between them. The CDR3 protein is CASSFGRDDSPLHF. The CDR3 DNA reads TGTGCCAGCAGCTTCGGCAGGGATGATTCACCCCTCCACTTT.

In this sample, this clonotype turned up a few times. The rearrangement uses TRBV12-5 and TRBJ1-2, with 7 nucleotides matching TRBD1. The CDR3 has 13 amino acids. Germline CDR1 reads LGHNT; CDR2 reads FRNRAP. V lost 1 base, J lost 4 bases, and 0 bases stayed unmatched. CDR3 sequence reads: CASGLGTGYGYTF. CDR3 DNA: TGTGCTAGTGGTTTGGGGACAGGCTATGGCTACACCTTC.

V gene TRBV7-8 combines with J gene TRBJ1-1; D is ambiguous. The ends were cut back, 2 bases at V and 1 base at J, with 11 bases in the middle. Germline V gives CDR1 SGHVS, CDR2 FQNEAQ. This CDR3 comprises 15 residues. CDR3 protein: CASSLRRITNTEAFF. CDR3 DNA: TGTGCCAGCAGCTTAAGGAGGATTACGAACACTGAAGCTTTCTTT.

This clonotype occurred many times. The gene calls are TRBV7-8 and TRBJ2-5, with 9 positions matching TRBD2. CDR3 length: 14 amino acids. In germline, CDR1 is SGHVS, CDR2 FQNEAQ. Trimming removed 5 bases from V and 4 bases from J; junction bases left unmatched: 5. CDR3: CASSNTSGLETQYF. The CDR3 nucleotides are TGTGCCAGCAGCAACACTAGCGGGTTAGAGACCCAGTACTTC.

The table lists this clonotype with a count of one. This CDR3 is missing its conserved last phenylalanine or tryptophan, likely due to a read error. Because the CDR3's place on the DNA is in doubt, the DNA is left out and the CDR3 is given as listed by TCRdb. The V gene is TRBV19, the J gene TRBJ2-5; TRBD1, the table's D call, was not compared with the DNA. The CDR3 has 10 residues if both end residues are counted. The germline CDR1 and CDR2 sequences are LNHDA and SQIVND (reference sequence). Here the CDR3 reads CASSDRDIGS.

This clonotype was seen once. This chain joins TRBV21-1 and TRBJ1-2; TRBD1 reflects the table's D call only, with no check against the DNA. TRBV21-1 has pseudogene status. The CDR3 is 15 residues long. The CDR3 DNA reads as TGTGCCAGCAGCAACAGTGGCTCCAGGGATCGGGGCTACACCTTC. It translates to CASSNSGSRDRGYTF.

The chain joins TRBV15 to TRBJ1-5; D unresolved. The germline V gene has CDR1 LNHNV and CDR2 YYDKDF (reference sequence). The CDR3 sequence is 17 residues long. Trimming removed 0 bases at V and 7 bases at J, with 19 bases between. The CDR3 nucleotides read TGTGCCACCAGCAGAGATCTCGACGGGATGAACTACCAGCCCCAGCATTTT. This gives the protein CATSRDLDGMNYQPQHF.

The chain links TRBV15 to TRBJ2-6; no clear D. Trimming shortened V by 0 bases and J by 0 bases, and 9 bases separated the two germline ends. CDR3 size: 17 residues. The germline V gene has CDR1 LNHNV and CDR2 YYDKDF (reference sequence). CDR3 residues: CATSRDNGRSGANVLTF. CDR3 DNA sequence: TGTGCCACCAGCAGAGATAACGGACGCTCTGGGGCCAACGTCCTGACTTTC.

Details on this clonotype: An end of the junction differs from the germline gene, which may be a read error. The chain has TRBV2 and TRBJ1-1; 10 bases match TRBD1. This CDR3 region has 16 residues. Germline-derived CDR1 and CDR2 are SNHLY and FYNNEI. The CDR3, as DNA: TGTGCCAGCAGTGATTCGCTCTGGGACAGGGGAACTGAAGCTCTCTTT. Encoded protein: CASSDSLWDRGTEALF.

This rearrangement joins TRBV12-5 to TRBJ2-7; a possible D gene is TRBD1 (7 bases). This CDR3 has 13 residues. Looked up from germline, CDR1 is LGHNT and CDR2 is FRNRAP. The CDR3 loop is CASSDLRGEEQYF. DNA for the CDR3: TGTGCCAGCAGTGACCTCAGGGGGGAGGAGCAGTACTTC.

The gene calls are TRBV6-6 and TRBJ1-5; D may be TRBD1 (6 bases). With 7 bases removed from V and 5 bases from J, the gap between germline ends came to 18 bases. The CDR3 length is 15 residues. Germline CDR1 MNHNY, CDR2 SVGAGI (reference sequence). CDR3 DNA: TGTGCCAGCACTTCCCCGAGGGGGTTCGATCAGCCCCAGCATTTT. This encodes CASTSPRGFDQPQHF.

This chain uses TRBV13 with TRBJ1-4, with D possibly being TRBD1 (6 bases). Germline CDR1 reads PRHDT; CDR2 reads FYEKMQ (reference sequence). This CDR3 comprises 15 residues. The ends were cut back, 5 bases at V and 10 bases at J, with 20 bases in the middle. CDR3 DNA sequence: TGTGCCAGCAGCCCAGCACAGGGCGTTTCGGGAAAACTGTTTTTT. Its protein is CASSPAQGVSGKLFF.

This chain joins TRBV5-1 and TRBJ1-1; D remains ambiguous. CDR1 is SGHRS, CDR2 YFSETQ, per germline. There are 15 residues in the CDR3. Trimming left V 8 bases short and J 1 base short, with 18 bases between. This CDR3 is CASTLGGFTNTEAFF. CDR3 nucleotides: TGCGCCAGTACTCTCGGCGGATTCACGAACACTGAAGCTTTCTTT.

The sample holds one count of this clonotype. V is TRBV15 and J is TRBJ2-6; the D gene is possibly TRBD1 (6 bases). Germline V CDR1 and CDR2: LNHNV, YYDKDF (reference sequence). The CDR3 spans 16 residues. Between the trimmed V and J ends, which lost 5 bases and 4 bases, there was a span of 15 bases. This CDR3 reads CATSSRQAPGANVLTF. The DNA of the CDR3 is TGTGCCACCAGCTCCCGACAGGCCCCCGGGGCCAACGTCCTGACTTTC.